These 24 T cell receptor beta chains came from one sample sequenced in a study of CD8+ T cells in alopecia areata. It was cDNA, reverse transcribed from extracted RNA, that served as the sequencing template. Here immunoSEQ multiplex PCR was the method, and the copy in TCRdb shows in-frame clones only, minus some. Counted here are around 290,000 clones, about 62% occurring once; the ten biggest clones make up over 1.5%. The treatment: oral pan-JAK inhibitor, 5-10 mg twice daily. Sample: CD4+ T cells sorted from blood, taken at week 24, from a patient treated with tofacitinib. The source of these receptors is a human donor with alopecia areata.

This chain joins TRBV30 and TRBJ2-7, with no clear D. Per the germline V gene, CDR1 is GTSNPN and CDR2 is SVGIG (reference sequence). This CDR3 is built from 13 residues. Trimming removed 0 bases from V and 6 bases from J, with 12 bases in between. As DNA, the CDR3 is TGTGCCTGGAGTGTAAATACGCCGGTCGAGCAGTACTTC. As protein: CAWSVNTPVEQYF. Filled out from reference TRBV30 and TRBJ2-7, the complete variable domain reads SQTIHQWPATLVQPVGSPLSLECTVEGTSNPNLYWYRQAAGRGLQLLFYSVGIGQISSEVPQNLSASRPQDRQFILSSKKLLLSDSGFYLCAWSVNTPVEQYFGPGTRLTVT.

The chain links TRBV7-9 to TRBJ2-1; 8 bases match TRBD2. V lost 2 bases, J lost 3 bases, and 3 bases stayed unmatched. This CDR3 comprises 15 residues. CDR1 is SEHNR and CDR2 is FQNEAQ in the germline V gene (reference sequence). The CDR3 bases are TGTGCCAGCAGCTTACAACTAGCGGACTACAATGAGCAGTTCTTC. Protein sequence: CASSLQLADYNEQFF.

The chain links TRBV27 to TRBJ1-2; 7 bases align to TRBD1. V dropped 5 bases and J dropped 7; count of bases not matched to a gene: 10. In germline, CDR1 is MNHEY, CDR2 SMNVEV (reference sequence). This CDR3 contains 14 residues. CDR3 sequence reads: CASSTLTGPSGYTF. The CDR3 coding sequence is TGTGCCAGCAGTACCCTGACAGGGCCTTCTGGCTACACCTTC.

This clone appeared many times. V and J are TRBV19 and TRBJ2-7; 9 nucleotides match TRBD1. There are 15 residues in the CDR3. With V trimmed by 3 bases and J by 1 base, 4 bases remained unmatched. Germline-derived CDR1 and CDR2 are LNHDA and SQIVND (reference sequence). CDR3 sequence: CASSIGQGPSYEQYF. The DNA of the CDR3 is TGTGCCAGTAGTATTGGACAGGGGCCGTCCTACGAGCAGTACTTC.

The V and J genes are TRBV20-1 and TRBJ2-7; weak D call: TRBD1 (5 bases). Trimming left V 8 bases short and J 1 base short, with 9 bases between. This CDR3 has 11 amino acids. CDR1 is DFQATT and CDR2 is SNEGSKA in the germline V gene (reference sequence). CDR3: CSPQGSYEQYF. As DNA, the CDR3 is TGCAGTCCTCAGGGATCCTACGAGCAGTACTTC.

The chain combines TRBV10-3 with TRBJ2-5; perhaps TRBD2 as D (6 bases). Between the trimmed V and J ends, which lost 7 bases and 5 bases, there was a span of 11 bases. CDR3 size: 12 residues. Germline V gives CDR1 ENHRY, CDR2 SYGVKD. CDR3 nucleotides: TGTGCCATCAAGGCTAGCGACGAGACCCAGTACTTC. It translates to CAIKASDETQYF.

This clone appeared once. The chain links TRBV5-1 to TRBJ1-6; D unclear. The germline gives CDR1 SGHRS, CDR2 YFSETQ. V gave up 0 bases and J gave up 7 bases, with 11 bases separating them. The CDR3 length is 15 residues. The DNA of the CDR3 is TGCGCCAGCAGCTTGGAAACGTCGCCAAATTCACCCCTCCACTTT. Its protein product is CASSLETSPNSPLHF.

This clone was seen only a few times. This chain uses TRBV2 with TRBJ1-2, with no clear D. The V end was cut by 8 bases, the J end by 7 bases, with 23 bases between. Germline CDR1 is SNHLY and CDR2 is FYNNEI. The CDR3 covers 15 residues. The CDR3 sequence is CASAELDVTLGGYTF. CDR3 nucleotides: TGTGCCAGCGCTGAACTGGACGTAACCCTGGGTGGCTACACCTTC.

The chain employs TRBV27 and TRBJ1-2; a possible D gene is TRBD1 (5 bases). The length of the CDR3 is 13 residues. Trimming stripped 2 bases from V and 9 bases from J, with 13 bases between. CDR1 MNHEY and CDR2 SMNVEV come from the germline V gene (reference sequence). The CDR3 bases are TGTGCCAGCAGTTTACGGAGGGGATCTAGCTACACCTTC. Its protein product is CASSLRRGSSYTF.

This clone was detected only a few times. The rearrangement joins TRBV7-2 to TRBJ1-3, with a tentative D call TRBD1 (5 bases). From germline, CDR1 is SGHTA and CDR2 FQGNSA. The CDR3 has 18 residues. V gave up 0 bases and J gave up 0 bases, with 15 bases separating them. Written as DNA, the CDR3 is TGTGCCAGCAGCTTAGCCCCGACGGGGCTCTCCTCTGGAAACACCATATATTTT. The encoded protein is CASSLAPTGLSSGNTIYF.

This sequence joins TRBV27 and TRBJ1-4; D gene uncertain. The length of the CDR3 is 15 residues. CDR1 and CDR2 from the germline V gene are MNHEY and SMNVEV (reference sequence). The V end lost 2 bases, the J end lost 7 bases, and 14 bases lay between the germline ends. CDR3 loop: CASSLDQRRSEKLFF. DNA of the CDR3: TGTGCCAGCAGTTTAGATCAGAGAAGGTCTGAAAAACTGTTTTTT. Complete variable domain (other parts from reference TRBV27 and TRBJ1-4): EAQVTQNPRYLITVTGKKLTVTCSQNMNHEYMSWYRQDPGLGLRQIYYSMNVEVTDKGDVPEGYKVSRKEKRNFPLILESPSPNQTSLYFCASSLDQRRSEKLFFGSGTQLSVL.

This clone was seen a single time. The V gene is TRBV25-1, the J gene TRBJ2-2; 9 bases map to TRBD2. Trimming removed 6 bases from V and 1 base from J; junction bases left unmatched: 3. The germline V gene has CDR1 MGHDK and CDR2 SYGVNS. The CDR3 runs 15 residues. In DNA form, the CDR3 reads TGTGCCAGCAGAGAGCGGGGGGAGAACACCGGGGAGCTGTTTTTT. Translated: CASRERGENTGELFF.

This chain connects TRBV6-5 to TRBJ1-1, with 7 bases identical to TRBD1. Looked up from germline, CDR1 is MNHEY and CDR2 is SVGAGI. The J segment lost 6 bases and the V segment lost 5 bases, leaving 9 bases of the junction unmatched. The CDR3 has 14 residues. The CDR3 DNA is TGTGCCAGCAGTAGGGGACAGTCGGTCCCTGAAGCTTTCTTT. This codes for CASSRGQSVPEAFF.

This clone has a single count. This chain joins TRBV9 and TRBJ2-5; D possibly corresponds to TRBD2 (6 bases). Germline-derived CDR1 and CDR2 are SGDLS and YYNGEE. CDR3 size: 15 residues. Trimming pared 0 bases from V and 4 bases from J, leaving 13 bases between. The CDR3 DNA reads TGTGCCAGCAGCGTAGAGAGCGGGTGGGGAGAGACCCAGTACTTC. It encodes CASSVESGWGETQYF.

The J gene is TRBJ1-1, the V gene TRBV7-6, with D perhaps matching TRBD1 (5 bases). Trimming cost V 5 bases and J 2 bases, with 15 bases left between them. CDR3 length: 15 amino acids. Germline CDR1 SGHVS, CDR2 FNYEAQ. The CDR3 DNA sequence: TGTGCCAGCAGCCCCTTGGGGGGAGTTAACACTGAAGCTTTCTTT. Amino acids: CASSPLGGVNTEAFF. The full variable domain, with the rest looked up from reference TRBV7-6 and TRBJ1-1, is GAGVSQSPRYKVTKRGQDVALRCDPISGHVSLYWYRQALGQGPEFLTYFNYEAQQDKSGLPNDRFSAERPEGSISTLTIQRTEQRDSAMYRCASSPLGGVNTEAFFGQGTRLTVV.

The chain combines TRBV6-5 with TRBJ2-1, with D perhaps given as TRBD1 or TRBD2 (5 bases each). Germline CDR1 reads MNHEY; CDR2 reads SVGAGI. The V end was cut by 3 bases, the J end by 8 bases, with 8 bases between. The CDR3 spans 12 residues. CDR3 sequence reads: CASSYGTHEQFF. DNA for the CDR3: TGTGCCAGCAGTTATGGGACCCATGAGCAGTTCTTC.

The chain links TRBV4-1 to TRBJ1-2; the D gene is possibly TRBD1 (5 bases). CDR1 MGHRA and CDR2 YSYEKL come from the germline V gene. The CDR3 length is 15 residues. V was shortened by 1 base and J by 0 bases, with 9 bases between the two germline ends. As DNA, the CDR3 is TGCGCCAGCAGCCAAGTTCGGGGGGCTAACTATGGCTACACCTTC. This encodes CASSQVRGANYGYTF.

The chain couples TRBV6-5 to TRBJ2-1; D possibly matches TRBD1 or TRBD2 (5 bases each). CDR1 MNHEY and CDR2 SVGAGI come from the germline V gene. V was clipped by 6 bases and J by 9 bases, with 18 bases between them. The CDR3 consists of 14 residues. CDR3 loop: CASRSWDLLGEQFF. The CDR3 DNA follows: TGTGCCAGCAGATCCTGGGACCTGCTCGGTGAGCAGTTCTTC.

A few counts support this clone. The CDR3 sequence is CASSLAGTQKETQYF. The DNA for the CDR3 is TGTGCCAGCAGCTTAGCCGGGACGCAGAAAGAGACCCAGTACTTC. The chain recombines TRBV11-1 with TRBJ2-5; the D call may be TRBD1 or TRBD2 (5 bases each). Germline CDR1 SGHAT, CDR2 FQDESV (reference sequence). V gave up 0 bases and J gave up 3 bases, with 11 bases separating them. CDR3 length: 15 residues.

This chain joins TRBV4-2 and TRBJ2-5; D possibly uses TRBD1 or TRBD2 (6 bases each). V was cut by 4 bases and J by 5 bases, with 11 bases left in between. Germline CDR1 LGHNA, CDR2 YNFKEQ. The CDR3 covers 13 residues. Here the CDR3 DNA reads TGTGCCAGCAGCCCCCCCGGGGGCGAGACCCAGTACTTC. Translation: CASSPPGGETQYF.

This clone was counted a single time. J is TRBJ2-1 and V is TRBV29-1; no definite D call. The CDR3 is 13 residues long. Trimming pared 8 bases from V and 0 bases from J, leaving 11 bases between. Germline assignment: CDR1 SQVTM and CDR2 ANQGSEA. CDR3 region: CSLVWSSYNEQFF. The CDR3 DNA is TGCAGCCTTGTTTGGAGCTCCTACAATGAGCAGTTCTTC.

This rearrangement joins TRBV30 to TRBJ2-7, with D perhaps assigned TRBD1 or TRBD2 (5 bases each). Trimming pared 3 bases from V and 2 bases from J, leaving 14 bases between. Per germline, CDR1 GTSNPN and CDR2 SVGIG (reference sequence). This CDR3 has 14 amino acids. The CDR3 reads CAWRSGTGTYEQYF. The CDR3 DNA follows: TGTGCCTGGAGGTCCGGGACCGGCACCTACGAGCAGTACTTC.

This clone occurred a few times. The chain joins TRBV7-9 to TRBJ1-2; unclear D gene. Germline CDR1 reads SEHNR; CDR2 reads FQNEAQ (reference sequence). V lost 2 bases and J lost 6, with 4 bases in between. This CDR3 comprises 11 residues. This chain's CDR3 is CASSLRNGYTF. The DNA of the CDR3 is TGTGCCAGCAGCTTACGCAATGGCTACACCTTC.

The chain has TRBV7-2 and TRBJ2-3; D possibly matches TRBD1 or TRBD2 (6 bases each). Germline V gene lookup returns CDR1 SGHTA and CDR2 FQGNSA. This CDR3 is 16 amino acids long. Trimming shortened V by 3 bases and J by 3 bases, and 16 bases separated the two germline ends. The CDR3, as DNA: TGTGCCAGCAGCTTTGAGGGGGGAGGTAGAACAGATACGCAGTATTTT. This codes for CASSFEGGGRTDTQYF.